A single sample gave rise to the 4 T cell receptor beta chains below, sequenced in a study of blood T cells in healthy people across ages. Combining a sample-barcoded 5' primer with a J-beta primer mix, a second PCR ran for about 7 to 12 cycles. A single record per CDR3 protein comes from TCRdb applying MiXCR to the 5' RACE reads. Of 700,000 to 850,000 distinct CDR3 sequences detected, approximately 35% appear once; the ten largest clones hold approximately 12%. Sequenced input: blood. The source is a man aged 18 to 30 in good health.

A few counts support this clonotype. The V call is TRBV12-3 or TRBV12-4, the J call TRBJ2-5; D possibly uses TRBD1 or TRBD2 (5 bases each). The CDR3 is made up of 15 amino acids. V lost 4 bases and J lost 2, with 14 bases in between. CDR3 DNA sequence: TGTGCCAGCAGTTCCCGCGAGGGGACGCAAGAGACCCAGTACTTC. Translating gives CASSSREGTQETQYF.

The V call is TRBV7-2, the J call TRBJ1-5, with D possibly TRBD1 on 6 matching bases. Germline values: CDR1 SGHTA, CDR2 FQGNSA. This CDR3 comprises 17 residues. Trimming took off 2 bases at V and 0 bases at J, with 14 bases between the two ends. CDR3 in DNA: TGTGCCAGCAGCTTAATAGGGGGGGTGAATAGCAATCAGCCCCAGCATTTT. This sequence encodes CASSLIGGVNSNQPQHF.

V usage is TRBV10-2 and J usage is TRBJ2-5; the match to TRBD2 covers 13 bases. CDR3 length equals 15 residues. V was pared by 5 bases and J by 3 bases, with 3 bases of the junction left unmatched. Germline V gives CDR1 WSHSY, CDR2 SAAADI. The CDR3 DNA reads TGCGCCAGCAGTTTACTAGCGGGGGGGAAAGAGACCCAGTACTTC. Translation: CASSLLAGGKETQYF.

Relative to its sample, this clonotype is medium-sized. V and J are TRBV20-1 and TRBJ1-1; D perhaps matches TRBD1 (5 bases). Trimming pared 0 bases from V and 0 bases from J, leaving 11 bases between. Germline V gives CDR1 DFQATT, CDR2 SNEGSKA (reference sequence). The CDR3 spans 15 residues. The CDR3 DNA reads TGCAGTGCTAGAGAGGGGGAGGTTTTGAACACTGAAGCTTTCTTT. Protein sequence: CSAREGEVLNTEAFF.